Measured by frequency, the clone carrying this T cell receptor beta chain is large. This specimen belongs to a study of human CD8 memory T cell subsets. The germline V gene has CDR1 SQVTM and CDR2 ANQGSEA. The CDR3 loop spans 12 amino acids. TCR beta was sequenced from UMI-tagged 5' RACE libraries. TCRdb reprocessed the 5' RACE reads, keeping one entry per CDR3 protein, no DNA. Found here are around 4,400 distinct CDR3 sequences; the top ten clones hold about 24%. The V gene is TRBV29-1, the J gene TRBJ2-1; TCRdb's assignment of TRBD2 cannot be checked, as there is no DNA. Sequenced input: CD8+ effector memory T cells (TEM) sorted from PBMCs. Subset specified: effector memory CD8 T cells, CCR7- CD45RO+ CD95+. The receptor was isolated from a human donor in good health. The CDR3 spells CSVRRGDNEQFF.